This T cell receptor beta chain was obtained from a study of shared clonotypes between healthy human individuals. Study details: Two female and a few male donors aged 18 to 49 were enrolled. The study, taken as a whole, reports: Clonotype sharing among donors likely depends on sequencing depth.

Cells designated naive CD8 were CD45RO-negative and were positively selected for CCR7, with terminally differentiated effector memory CD45RA+ cells excluded. With 3 bases removed from V and 5 bases from J, the gap between germline ends came to 12 bases. CDR1 and CDR2 from the germline V gene are SGHTS and YDEGEE. CDR3 size: 14 residues. Data came from immunoSEQ multiplex PCR; TCRdb stores just in-frame clones and leaves some out. The sample lists around 2.1 million clones; 85% to 95% were seen once. Comment on this clone: Its target is unknown.

The specimen was naive CD8+ T cells from PBMCs. The sequence derives from a man aged 18 to 30 in good health. Some clones in this sample may be carry-over from other donors' samples. This chain joins TRBV5-8 and TRBJ1-5, with a tentative D call TRBD1 (6 bases). In DNA, the CDR3 is TGTGCCAGCAGCTGGTGGACAGACCATCAGCCCCAGCATTTT. It encodes CASSWWTDHQPQHF.